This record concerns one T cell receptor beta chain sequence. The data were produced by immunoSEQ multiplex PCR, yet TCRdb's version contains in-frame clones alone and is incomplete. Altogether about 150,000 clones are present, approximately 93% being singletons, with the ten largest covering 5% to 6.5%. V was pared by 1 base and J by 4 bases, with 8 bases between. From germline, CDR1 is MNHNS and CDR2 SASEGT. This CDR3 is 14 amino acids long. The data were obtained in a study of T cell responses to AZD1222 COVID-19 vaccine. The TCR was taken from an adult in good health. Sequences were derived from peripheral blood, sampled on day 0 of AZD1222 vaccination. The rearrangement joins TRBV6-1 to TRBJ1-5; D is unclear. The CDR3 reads CASSEGAINQPQHF. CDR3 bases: TGTGCCAGCAGTGAAGGCGCTATAAATCAGCCCCAGCATTTT.